The entry that follows covers one T cell receptor beta chain sequence. Its target is unknown. This entry is derived from a study of cytomegalovirus exposure and HLA in healthy donors. Study-level background: Falling in the Caucasian-associated ancestry cluster were 81% of approximately 410 genotyped donors. Study results and limitations: Generally TCR sequences proved uncommon, though certain public TCRs appeared in numerous donors. Sequencing had likely introduced a cluster of highly shared sequence variants as an artifact.

It was with 60 Vbeta and 13 Jbeta primers that the PCR ran. Assay used: immunoSEQ multiplex PCR; TCRdb lists only in-frame clones, some missing. This sample has around 210,000 clones, with 70% to 80% found just once. The TCR comes from a woman aged 25-40 years in good health and CMV-seronegative. Input material: PBMCs.

CDR3 coding DNA: TGTGCCAGCAGCCCGCATAGAGGCCCCACCTACGAGCAGTACTTC. The encoded protein is CASSPHRGPTYEQYF. This chain links TRBV7-9 with TRBJ2-7; D is uncertain. Germline V gene sequence: CDR1 SEHNR, CDR2 FQNEAQ (reference sequence). This CDR3 is 15 amino acids long. V shed 5 bases and J shed 2 bases, with 16 bases lying between them.